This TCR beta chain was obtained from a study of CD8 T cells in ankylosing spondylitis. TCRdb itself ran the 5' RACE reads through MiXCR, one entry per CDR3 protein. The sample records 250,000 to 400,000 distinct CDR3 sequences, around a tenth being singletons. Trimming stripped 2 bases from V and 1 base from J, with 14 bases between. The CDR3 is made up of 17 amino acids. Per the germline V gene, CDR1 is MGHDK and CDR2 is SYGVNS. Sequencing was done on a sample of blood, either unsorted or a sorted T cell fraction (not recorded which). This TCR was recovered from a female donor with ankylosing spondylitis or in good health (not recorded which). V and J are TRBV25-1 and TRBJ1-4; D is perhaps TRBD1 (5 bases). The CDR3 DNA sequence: TGTGCCAGCAGTGAAGGGTGGGACTCACAAACTAATGAAAAACTGTTTTTT. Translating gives CASSEGWDSQTNEKLFF.